The 13 T cell receptor beta chains listed next were all sequenced from one sample in a study of CDR3 diversity in severe acne. TCRdb used MiXCR to reprocess the PCR reads, holding one entry per CDR3 protein. Of around 85,000 distinct CDR3 sequences in the sample, around 47% are singletons; the top ten hold roughly 11%. Material: blood. The source of these receptors is a male donor with severe acne vulgaris.

The chain employs TRBV25-1 and TRBJ1-2, with TRBD1 as a possible D gene (6 bases). Germline CDR1 is MGHDK and CDR2 is SYGVNS. Deletions cut 8 bases from V and 3 bases from J, with 16 bases between. The CDR3 is 14 residues long. This chain's CDR3 is CASQSNRGDYGYTF. The CDR3 coding sequence is TGTGCCAGCCAAAGTAATAGGGGGGACTATGGCTACACCTTC.

The chain uses TRBV20-1 and TRBJ1-2; TRBD1 aligns across 8 bases. Germline V gene sequence: CDR1 DFQATT, CDR2 SNEGSKA (reference sequence). CDR3 length: 15 amino acids. Trimming removed 1 base from V and 2 bases from J; junction bases left unmatched: 6. In nucleotides, the CDR3 is TGCAGTGCTAGAGGGGACAGGATAGAGAACTATGGCTACACCTTC. Translating gives CSARGDRIENYGYTF.

In regard to this clonotype: A much bigger clone sits one base away, suggesting this may be a read error. The rearrangement joins TRBV5-4 to TRBJ1-6; D is perhaps TRBD1 (6 bases). CDR1 and CDR2 (germline): SGHNT, YYREEE (reference sequence). There are 16 residues in the CDR3. CDR3 loop: CASGLEGVGLDSPLHF. The DNA for the CDR3 is TGTGCCAGCGGCTTGGAGGGGGTAGGGTTGGATTCACCCCTCCACTTT.

This clonotype was counted ten times or more. This rearrangement joins TRBV19 to TRBJ2-2, with D possibly TRBD1 on 6 matching bases. The CDR3 totals 14 residues. V lost 5 bases and J 1 base, leaving 8 bases between the germline ends. Germline CDR1 and CDR2: LNHDA and SQIVND (reference sequence). The DNA for the CDR3 is TGTGCCAGTAGTCGGACAGAGAACACCGGGGAGCTGTTTTTT. It yields the protein CASSRTENTGELFF.

The rearrangement joins TRBV24-1 to TRBJ2-5; 12 bases are shared with TRBD1. Trimming cost V 4 bases and J 5 bases; bases outside gene matches: 10. CDR3 size: 17 residues. CDR1 and CDR2 from the germline V gene are KGHDR and SFDVKD. The CDR3 coding sequence is TGTGCCACCAGTGACATAGACGGGACAGGGGGCTGGGAGACCCAGTACTTC. Translated: CATSDIDGTGGWETQYF.

At least ten counts were recorded for this clonotype. This chain uses TRBV18 with TRBJ2-2, with 10 bases fitting TRBD2. The length of the CDR3 is 17 residues. Germline CDR1 KGHSH, CDR2 LQKENI. Trimming at V came to 2 bases and at J to 6 bases, leaving 9 bases not matched to a gene. The CDR3 sequence: CASSPRRLAGVSGELFF. In nucleotides, the CDR3 is TGTGCCAGCTCACCAAGGCGGCTAGCGGGAGTATCCGGGGAGCTGTTTTTT.

This clonotype was seen many times. This CDR3 is CSASREVGNSNQPQHF. CDR3 DNA: TGCAGTGCTTCGCGGGAGGTGGGGAATAGCAATCAGCCCCAGCATTTT. The V call is TRBV20-1, the J call TRBJ1-5; no clear D gene. The CDR3 runs to 16 residues. Trimming cost V 5 bases and J 0 bases, with 17 bases left between them. The V gene's germline CDR1 is DFQATT and CDR2 SNEGSKA (reference sequence).

The chain employs TRBV6-1 and TRBJ2-2; 8 bases match TRBD1. Germline CDR1 reads MNHNS; CDR2 reads SASEGT. J lost 0 bases, V lost 6 bases, and 3 bases had no gene match. This CDR3 is 15 amino acids long. The CDR3 DNA reads as TGTGCCAGCAGCGACAGGGGAACGAACACCGGGGAGCTGTTTTTT. The encoded protein is CASSDRGTNTGELFF.

Only one count was recorded for this clonotype. The junction differs from germline at one of its ends, possibly a read error. CDR3 sequence (DNA): TGCGCCTGGACTAGGGACAGAACAGGTGAAAAACTGTTTTTT. This sequence encodes CAWTRDRTGEKLFF. J is TRBJ1-4 and V is TRBV30; 7 bases fit TRBD1. Looked up from germline, CDR1 is GTSNPN and CDR2 is SVGIG (reference sequence). The CDR3 spans 14 residues.

This clonotype was detected ten times or more. V is TRBV2 and J is TRBJ2-5, with D perhaps given as TRBD1 or TRBD2 (6 bases each). This CDR3 region has 14 residues. Germline V gene data show CDR1 as SNHLY and CDR2 as FYNNEI. V dropped 6 bases and J dropped 5 bases, with 16 bases sitting between them. Here the CDR3 reads CASRVRGAEETQYF. CDR3 bases: TGTGCCAGCAGGGTGAGGGGGGCTGAGGAGACCCAGTACTTC.

This clonotype is medium-sized. V is TRBV5-1 and J is TRBJ2-7; perhaps TRBD2 as D (6 bases). V was cut by 0 bases and J by 2 bases, with 9 bases left in between. Per the germline V gene, CDR1 is SGHRS and CDR2 is YFSETQ. CDR3 length equals 14 residues. CDR3 nucleotides: TGCGCCAGCAGCTTGGCCGGGGGAACCTACGAGCAGTACTTC. It specifies CASSLAGGTYEQYF.

The chain uses TRBV19 and TRBJ2-5, with D tentatively TRBD1 or TRBD2 (6 bases each). The CDR3 loop spans 13 amino acids. V shed 9 bases and J shed 4 bases, with 15 bases lying between them. The germline gives CDR1 LNHDA, CDR2 SQIVND (reference sequence). CDR3 nucleotides: TGTGCCAGCAGAGGGGGGTCAGGAGAGACCCAGTACTTC. Translating it yields CASRGGSGETQYF.

This clonotype was seen ten or more times. The chain combines TRBV7-9 with TRBJ2-2; TRBD2 agrees at 10 bases. V shed 0 bases and J 7 bases; nucleotides not matched to a gene: 11. CDR3 length: 18 amino acids. Germline CDR1 is SEHNR and CDR2 is FQNEAQ (reference sequence). Here the CDR3 reads CASSLAASGRVTGGELFF. The CDR3 nucleotides read TGTGCCAGCAGCTTAGCGGCTAGCGGGAGAGTCACAGGCGGGGAGCTGTTTTTT.